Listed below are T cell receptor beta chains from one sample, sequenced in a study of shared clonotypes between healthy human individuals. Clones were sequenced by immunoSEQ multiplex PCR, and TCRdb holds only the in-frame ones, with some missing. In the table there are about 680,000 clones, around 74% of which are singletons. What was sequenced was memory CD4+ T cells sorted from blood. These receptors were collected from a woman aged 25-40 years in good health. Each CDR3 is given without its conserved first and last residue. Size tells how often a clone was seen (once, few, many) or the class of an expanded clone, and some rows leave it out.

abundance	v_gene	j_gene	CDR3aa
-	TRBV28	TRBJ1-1	ASSSLGQGALRDTEAF
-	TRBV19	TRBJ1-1	ASSSQGALFMNTEAF
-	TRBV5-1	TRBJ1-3	ASSFGDGGNTIY
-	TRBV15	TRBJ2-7	ATSVDSDLGDEQY
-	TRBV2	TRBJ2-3	ASRPGLAGGPIWSGTDTQY
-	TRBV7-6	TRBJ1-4	ASSPGLLEKLF
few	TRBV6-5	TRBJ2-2	ASSYYGGGTGELF
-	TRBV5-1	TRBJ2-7	ASSTTGTPYEQY
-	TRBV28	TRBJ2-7	ASSLGGGPPTYEQY
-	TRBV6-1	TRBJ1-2	ASSLADSYGYT
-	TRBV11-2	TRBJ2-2	ASSPRGLNTGELF
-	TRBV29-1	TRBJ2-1	SVEVYNEQF
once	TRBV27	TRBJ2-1	ASSLASGKGFEQF
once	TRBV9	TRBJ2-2	ASSKQLMLAGGAGELF
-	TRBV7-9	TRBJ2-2	ASSAQNANTGELF
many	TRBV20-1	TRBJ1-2	SAFQYGYT
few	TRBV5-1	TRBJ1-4	ASSLVGGNEKLF
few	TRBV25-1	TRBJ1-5	ASSGIGALKNQPQH
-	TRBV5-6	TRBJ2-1	ASSLAAGVHEQF
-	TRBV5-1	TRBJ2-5	ASSSRTGMGETQY
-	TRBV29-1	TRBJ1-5	SEQGTSVQPQH
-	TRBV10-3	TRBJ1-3	AISSSGNTIY